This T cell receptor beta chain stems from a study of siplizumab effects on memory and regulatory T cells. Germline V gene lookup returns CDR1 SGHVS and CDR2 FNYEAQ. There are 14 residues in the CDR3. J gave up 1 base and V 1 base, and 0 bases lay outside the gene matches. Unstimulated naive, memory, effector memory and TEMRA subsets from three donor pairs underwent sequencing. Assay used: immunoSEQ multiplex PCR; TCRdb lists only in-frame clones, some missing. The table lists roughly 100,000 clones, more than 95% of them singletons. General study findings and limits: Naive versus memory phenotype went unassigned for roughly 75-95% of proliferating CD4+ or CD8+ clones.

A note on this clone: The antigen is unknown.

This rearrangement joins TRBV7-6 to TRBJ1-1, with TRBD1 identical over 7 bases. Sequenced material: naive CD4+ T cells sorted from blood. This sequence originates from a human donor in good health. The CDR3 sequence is CASSLGQGNTEAFF. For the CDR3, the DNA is TGTGCCAGCAGCTTAGGACAGGGGAACACTGAAGCTTTCTTT. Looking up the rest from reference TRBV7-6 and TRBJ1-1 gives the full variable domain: GAGVSQSPRYKVTKRGQDVALRCDPISGHVSLYWYRQALGQGPEFLTYFNYEAQQDKSGLPNDRFSAERPEGSISTLTIQRTEQRDSAMYRCASSLGQGNTEAFFGQGTRLTVV.